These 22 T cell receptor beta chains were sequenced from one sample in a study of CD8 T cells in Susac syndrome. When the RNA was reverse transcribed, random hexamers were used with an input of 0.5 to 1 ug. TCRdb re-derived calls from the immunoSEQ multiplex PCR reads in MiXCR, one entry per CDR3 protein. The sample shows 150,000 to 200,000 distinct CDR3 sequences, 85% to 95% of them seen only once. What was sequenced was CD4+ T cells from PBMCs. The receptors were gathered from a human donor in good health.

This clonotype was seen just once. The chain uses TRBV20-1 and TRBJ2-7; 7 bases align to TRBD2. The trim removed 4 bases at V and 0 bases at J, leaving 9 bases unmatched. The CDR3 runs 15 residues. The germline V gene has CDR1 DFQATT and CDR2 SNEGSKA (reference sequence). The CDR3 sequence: CSAILSRGSSYEQYF. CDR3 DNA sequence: TGCAGTGCTATCCTCTCGCGGGGGAGCTCCTACGAGCAGTACTTC.

CDR3 nucleotide sequence: TGCAGTGCTAGAGTGGGGGTGCGCACCGGGGAGCTGTTTTTT. It is translated as CSARVGVRTGELFF. This chain joins TRBV20-1 and TRBJ2-2; D tentatively fits TRBD1 or TRBD2 (5 bases each). In germline, CDR1 is DFQATT, CDR2 SNEGSKA (reference sequence). The CDR3 extends over 14 amino acids. V shed 1 base and J shed 4 bases, with 10 bases lying between them.

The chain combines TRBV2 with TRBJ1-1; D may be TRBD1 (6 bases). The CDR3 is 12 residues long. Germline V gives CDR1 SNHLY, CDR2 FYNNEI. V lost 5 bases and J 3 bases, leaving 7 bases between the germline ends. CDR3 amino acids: CASSTGYTEAFF. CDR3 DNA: TGTGCCAGCAGTACAGGGTACACTGAAGCTTTCTTT.

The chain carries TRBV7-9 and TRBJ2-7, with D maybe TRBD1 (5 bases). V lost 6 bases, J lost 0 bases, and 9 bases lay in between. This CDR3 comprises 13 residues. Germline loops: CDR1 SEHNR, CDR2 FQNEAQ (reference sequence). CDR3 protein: CASRVGASYEQYF. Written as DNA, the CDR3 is TGTGCCAGCAGGGTAGGGGCCTCCTACGAGCAGTACTTC.

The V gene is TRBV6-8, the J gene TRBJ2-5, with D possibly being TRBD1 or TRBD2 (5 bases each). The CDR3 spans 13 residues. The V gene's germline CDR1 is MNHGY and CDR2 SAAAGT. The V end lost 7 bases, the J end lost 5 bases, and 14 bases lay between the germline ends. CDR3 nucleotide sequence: TGTGCCAGCATGAGGGGCGCGAGGGAGACCCAGTACTTC. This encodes CASMRGARETQYF.

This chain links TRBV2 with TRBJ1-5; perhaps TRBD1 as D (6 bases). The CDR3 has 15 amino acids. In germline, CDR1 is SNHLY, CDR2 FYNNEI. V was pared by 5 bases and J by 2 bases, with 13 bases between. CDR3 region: CASSSRTAGNQPQHF. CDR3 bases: TGTGCCAGCAGTTCACGGACAGCTGGCAATCAGCCCCAGCATTTT.

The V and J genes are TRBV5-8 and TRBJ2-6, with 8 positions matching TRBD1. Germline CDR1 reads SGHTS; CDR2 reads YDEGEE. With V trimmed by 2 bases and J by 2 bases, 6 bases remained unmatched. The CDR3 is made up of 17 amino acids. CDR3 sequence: CASSFRTGTTGANVLTF. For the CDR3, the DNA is TGTGCCAGCAGCTTCAGGACAGGGACCACTGGGGCCAACGTCCTGACTTTC.

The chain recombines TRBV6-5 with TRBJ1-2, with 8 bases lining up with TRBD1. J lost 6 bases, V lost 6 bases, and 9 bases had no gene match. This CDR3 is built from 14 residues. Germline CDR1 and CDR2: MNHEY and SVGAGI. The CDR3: CASSRYRGEDGYTF. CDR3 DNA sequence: TGTGCCAGCAGCCGATACAGGGGGGAGGATGGCTACACCTTC.

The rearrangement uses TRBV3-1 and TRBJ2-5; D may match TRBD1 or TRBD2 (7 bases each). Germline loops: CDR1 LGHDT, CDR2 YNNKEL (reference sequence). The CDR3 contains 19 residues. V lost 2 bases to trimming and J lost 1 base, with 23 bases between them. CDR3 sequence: CASSQLSAGTVGTQETQYF. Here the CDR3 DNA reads TGTGCCAGCAGCCAACTTTCAGCGGGGACAGTAGGGACCCAAGAGACCCAGTACTTC.

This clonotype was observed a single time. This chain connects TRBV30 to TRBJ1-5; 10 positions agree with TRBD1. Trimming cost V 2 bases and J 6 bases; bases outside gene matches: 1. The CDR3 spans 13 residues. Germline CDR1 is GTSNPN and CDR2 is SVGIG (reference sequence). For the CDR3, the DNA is TGTGCCTGGAGTCGGACAGGGGGTCAGCCCCAGCATTTT. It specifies CAWSRTGGQPQHF.

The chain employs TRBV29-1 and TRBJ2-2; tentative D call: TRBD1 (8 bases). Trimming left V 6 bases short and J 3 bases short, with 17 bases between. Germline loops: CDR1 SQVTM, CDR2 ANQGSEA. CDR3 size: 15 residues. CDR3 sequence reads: CSVKAGQVDTGELFF. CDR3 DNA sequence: TGCAGCGTAAAAGCGGGACAGGTCGACACCGGGGAGCTGTTTTTT.

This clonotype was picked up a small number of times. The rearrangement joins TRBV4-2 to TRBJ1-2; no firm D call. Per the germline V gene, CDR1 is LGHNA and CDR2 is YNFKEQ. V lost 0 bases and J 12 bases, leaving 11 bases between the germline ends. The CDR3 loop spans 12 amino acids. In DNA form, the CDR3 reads TGTGCCAGCAGCCAAGATTCGGAGTGGCACACCTTC. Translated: CASSQDSEWHTF.

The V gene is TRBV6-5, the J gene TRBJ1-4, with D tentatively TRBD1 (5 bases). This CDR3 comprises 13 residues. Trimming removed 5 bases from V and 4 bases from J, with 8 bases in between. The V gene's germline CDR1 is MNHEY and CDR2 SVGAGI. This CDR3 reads CASSGTYNEKLFF. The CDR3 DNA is TGTGCCAGCAGTGGGACTTATAATGAAAAACTGTTTTTT.

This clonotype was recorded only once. The CDR3, as DNA: TGTGCCACCAGCAGCTATGACAGGGAGGTGCGGGAGCAGTACTTC. The encoded protein is CATSSYDREVREQYF. The V call is TRBV15, the J call TRBJ2-7; tentative D call: TRBD1 (7 bases). V was clipped by 3 bases and J by 7 bases, with 19 bases between them. Germline CDR1 is LNHNV and CDR2 is YYDKDF (reference sequence). This CDR3 spans 15 amino acids.

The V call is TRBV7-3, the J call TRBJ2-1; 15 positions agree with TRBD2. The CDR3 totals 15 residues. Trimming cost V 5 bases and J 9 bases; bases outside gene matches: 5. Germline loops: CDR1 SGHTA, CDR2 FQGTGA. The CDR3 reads CASSPGLAGGSEQFF. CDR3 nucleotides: TGTGCCAGCAGCCCCGGACTAGCGGGGGGGAGTGAGCAGTTCTTC.

The CDR3 DNA reads TGTGCTAGTGGGGAGGGTGGTGGGGCCAACGTCCTGACTTTC. It encodes CASGEGGGANVLTF. This chain links TRBV12-5 with TRBJ2-6, with D maybe TRBD2 (6 bases). CDR1 and CDR2 from the germline V gene are LGHNT and FRNRAP. V was trimmed by 6 bases and J by 3 bases, leaving 9 bases between them. The CDR3 length is 14 residues.

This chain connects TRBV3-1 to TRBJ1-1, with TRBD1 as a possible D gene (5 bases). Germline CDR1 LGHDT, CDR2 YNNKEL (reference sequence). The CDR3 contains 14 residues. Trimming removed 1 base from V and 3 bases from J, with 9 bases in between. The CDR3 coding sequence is TGTGCCAGCAGCCAAGGCGGGGGGGACACTGAAGCTTTCTTT. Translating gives CASSQGGGDTEAFF.

The CDR3 coding sequence is TGCGCCAGCAGCAGGGGACAGGGGGGCACTGAAGCTTTCTTT. This translates into CASSRGQGGTEAFF. The rearrangement links TRBV5-1 to TRBJ1-1, with TRBD1 matching 11 bases. The CDR3 has 14 residues. Germline CDR1 reads SGHRS; CDR2 reads YFSETQ. V was clipped by 4 bases and J by 4 bases; unmatched bases: 3.

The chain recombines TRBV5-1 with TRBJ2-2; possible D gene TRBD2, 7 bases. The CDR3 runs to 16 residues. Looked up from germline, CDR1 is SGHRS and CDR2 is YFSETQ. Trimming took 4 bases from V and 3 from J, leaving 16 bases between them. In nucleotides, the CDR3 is TGCGCCAGCAGCCCTCTTGCGGGGGCCGACACCGGGGAGCTGTTTTTT. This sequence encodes CASSPLAGADTGELFF. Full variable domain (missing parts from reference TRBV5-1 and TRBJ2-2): KAGVTQTPRYLIKTRGQQVTLSCSPISGHRSVSWYQQTPGQGLQFLFEYFSETQRNKGNFPGRFSGRQFSNSRSEMNVSTLELGDSALYLCASSPLAGADTGELFFGEGSRLTVL.

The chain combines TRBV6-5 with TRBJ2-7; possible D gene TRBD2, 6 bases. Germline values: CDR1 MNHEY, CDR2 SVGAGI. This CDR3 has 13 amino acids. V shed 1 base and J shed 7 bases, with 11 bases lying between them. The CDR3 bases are TGTGCCAGCAGTTACTTCCGGGCGGGGGAGCAGTACTTC. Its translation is CASSYFRAGEQYF.

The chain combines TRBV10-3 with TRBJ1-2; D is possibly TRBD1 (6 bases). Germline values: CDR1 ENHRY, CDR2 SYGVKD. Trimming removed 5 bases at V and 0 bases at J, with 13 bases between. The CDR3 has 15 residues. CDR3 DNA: TGTGCCATCAGTCTTGGAGGGGGAGCTAACTATGGCTACACCTTC. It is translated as CAISLGGGANYGYTF.

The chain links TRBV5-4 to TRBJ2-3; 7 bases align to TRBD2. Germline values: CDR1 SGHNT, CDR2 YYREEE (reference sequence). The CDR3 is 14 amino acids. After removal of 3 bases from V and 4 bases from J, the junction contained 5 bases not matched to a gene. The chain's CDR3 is CASSSGTNPDTQYF. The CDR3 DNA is TGTGCCAGCAGCTCGGGGACTAATCCAGATACGCAGTATTTT.